A selection of T cell receptor beta chains follows, all from one sample in a study of CD8 T cells in ankylosing spondylitis. MiXCR, run by TCRdb on the 5' RACE reads, gives a single entry per CDR3 protein. This sample has roughly 370,000 distinct CDR3 sequences; about a fifth occur once, and the top ten carry roughly a sixth. Sequencing was performed on blood, either unsorted or a sorted T cell fraction (not recorded which). The source is a male donor with ankylosing spondylitis. Each CDR3 is given with its conserved first and last residue. Fields, in order: V gene, clone size, D gene, J gene, CDR3 protein, CDR3 DNA. The D gene is left open where the match is weak. Clone size is shown for a subset of rows, as once, few, many or a class of expanded clone.

TRBV12-5,.,.,TRBJ2-7,CATAGGGSSYEQYF,TGTGCTACCGCCGGGGGCGGAAGCTCCTACGAGCAGTACTTC
TRBV19,.,.,TRBJ2-3,CASSIDIDTQYF,TGTGCCAGTAGTATAGATATTGATACGCAGTATTTT
TRBV5-1,few,.,TRBJ2-3,CASSPAGLSTYTQYF,TGCGCCAGCAGCCCCGCAGGTCTCAGCACATATACGCAGTATTTT
TRBV27,few,.,TRBJ1-1,CASSDSYTEAFF,TGTGCCAGCAGTGACAGCTACACTGAAGCTTTCTTT
TRBV11-2,.,TRBD2,TRBJ2-3,CASSLVGVAGASTDTQYF,TGTGCCAGCAGCTTAGTCGGAGTAGCGGGGGCTAGCACAGATACGCAGTATTTT
TRBV29-1,few,.,TRBJ2-2,CSVGGGGELFF,TGCAGCGTTGGAGGAGGCGGGGAGCTGTTTTTT
TRBV4-3,.,.,TRBJ2-6,CASTPTFSGANVLTF,TGCGCCAGCACCCCTACGTTCTCTGGGGCCAACGTCCTGACTTTC
TRBV30,.,.,TRBJ1-1,CAWSSEGSTEAFF,TGTGCCTGGAGTAGTGAGGGATCCACTGAAGCTTTCTTT
TRBV3-1,.,.,TRBJ2-4,CASSHLGEKNIQYF,TGTGCCAGCAGCCACCTGGGGGAGAAAAACATTCAGTACTTC
TRBV28,.,.,TRBJ1-5,CASRIPTGYNQPQHF,TGTGCCAGCAGGATTCCCACAGGGTACAATCAGCCCCAGCATTTT
TRBV20-1,.,.,TRBJ1-5,CSAVTDNNQPQHF,TGCAGTGCGGTAACAGACAACAATCAGCCCCAGCATTTT
TRBV9,few,.,TRBJ1-5,CASSPLDQPQHF,TGTGCCAGCAGCCCCCTGGATCAGCCCCAGCATTTT
TRBV10-3,few,TRBD2,TRBJ2-1,CAIMSGSNEQFF,TGTGCCATCATGAGCGGGAGCAATGAGCAGTTCTTC
TRBV5-4,few,.,TRBJ1-2,CASSFEGRNYGYTF,TGTGCCAGCAGCTTCGAGGGTCGAAACTATGGCTACACCTTC
TRBV29-1,many,TRBD1,TRBJ1-1,CSVVQGGNTEAFF,TGCAGCGTCGTTCAGGGGGGGAACACTGAAGCTTTCTTT
TRBV5-1,.,.,TRBJ1-1,CASSSGTDTEAFF,TGCGCCAGCAGCTCCGGGACGGACACTGAAGCTTTCTTT
TRBV28,.,.,TRBJ2-2,CASSFRSTTGELFF,TGTGCCAGCAGTTTCCGTTCCACCACCGGGGAGCTGTTTTTT
TRBV5-1,.,TRBD2,TRBJ2-5,CASSLPTDILAAQETQYF,TGCGCCAGCAGCTTACCGACCGATATACTAGCGGCCCAAGAGACCCAGTACTTC